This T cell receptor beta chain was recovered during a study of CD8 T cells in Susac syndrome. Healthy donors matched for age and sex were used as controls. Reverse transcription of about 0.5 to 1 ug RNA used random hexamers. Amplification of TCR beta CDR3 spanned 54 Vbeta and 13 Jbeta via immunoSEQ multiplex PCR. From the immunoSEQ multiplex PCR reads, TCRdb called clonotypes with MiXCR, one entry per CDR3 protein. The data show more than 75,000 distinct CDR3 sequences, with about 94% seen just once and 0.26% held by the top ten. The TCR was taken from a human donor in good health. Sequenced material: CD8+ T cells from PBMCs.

This CDR3 reads CASSLSWDEQFF. In DNA form, the CDR3 reads TGTGCCAGCAGTTTATCGTGGGATGAGCAGTTCTTC. The rearrangement links TRBV11-2 to TRBJ2-1, with D unclear. Germline CDR1 is SGHAT and CDR2 is FQNNGV. This CDR3 comprises 12 residues. The V end lost 6 bases, the J end lost 8 bases, and 11 bases lay between the germline ends.